This T cell receptor (beta chain) originates from a study of cytotoxic CD8 clonotypes in ibrutinib-treated CLL. The method was immunoSEQ multiplex PCR; TCRdb's version includes in-frame clones alone and lacks a portion of them. Of about 150,000 clones listed, about four fifths are singletons. Turning to this clone: Its antigen is unknown.

General study results and limits: Baseline-level clonality went beyond age-matched healthy donors and moved in step with circulating CD8+ T-cell counts. Private clonotypes, not public ones, expanded at ibrutinib response.

CDR3 size: 14 residues. In germline, CDR1 is SGHTA, CDR2 FQGNSA. After removal of 5 bases from V and 3 bases from J, the junction contained 4 bases not matched to a gene. The clonotype comes from a human donor with chronic lymphocytic leukemia. The source was PBMCs, collected after 12 months of ibrutinib treatment. The chain has TRBV7-2 and TRBJ1-5; 7 nucleotides align to TRBD1. The CDR3 is CASSRDRNNQPQHF. The CDR3 DNA follows: TGTGCCAGCAGCCGGGACAGAAACAATCAGCCCCAGCATTTT.